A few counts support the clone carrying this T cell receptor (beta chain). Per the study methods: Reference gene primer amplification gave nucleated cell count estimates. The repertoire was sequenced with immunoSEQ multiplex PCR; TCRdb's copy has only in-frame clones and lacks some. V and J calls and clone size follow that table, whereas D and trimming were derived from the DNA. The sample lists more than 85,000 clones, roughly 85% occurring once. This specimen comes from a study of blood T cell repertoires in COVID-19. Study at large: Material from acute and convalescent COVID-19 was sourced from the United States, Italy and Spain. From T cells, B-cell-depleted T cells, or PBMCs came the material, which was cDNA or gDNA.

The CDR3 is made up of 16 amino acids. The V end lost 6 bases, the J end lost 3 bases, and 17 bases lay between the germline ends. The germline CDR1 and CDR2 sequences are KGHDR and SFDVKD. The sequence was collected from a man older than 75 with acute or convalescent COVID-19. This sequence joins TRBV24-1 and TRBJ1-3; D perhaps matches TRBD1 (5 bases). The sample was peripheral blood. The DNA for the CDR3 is TGTGCCACCAGTCGAGTTCGCGGGGGTGGTGGAAACACCATATATTTT. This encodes CATSRVRGGGGNTIYF.